This T cell receptor beta chain was documented in a study of control samples from healthy donors and cancer patients. The repertoire was sequenced with immunoSEQ multiplex PCR; TCRdb's copy has only in-frame clones and lacks some. The data show 140,000 or so clones, around 94% seen once. Germline V gene lookup returns CDR1 MNHEY and CDR2 SVGAGI. The CDR3 is 15 amino acids. Germline trimming cut 7 bases from V and 3 bases from J; bases unmatched to any gene: 5. The rearrangement links TRBV6-5 to TRBJ2-2, with TRBD1 identical over 10 bases. The sequenced sample was PBMCs. The receptor was derived from a man aged 55 to 70 with colorectal cancer. CDR3 sequence: CASIAGTGDTGELFF. The CDR3 coding sequence is TGTGCCAGCATCGCCGGGACAGGGGACACCGGGGAGCTGTTTTTT.